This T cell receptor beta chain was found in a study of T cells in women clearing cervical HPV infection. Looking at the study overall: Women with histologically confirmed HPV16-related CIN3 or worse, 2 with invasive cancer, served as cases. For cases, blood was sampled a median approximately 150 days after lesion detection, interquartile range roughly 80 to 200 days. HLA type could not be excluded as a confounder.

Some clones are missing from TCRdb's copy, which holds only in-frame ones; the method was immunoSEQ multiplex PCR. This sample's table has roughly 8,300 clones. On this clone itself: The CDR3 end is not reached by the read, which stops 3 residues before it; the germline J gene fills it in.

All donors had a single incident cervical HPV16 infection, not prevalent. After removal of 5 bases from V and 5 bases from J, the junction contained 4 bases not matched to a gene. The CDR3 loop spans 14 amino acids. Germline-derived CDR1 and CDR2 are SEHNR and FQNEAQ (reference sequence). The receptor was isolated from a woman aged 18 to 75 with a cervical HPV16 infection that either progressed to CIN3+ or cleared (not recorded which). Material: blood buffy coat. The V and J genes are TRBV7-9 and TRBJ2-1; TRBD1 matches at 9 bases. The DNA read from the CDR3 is TGTGCCAGCAGCGGGGACAGGGCCAACAATGAG. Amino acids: CASSGDRANNE. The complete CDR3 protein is CASSGDRANNEQFF.